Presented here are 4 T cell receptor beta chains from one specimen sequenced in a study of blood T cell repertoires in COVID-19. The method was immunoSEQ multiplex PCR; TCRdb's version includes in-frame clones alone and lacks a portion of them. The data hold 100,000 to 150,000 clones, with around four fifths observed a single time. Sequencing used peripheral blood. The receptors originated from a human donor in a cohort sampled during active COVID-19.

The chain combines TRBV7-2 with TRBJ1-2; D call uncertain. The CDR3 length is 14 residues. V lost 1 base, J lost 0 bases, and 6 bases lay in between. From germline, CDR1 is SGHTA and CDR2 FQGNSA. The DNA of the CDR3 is TGTGCCAGCAGCTTAGGTCCAGCTAACTATGGCTACACCTTC. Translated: CASSLGPANYGYTF.

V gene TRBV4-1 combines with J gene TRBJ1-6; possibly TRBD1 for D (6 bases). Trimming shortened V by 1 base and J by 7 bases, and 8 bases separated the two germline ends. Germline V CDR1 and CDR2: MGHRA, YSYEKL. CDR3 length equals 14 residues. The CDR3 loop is CASSQVRGNSPLHF. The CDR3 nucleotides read TGCGCCAGCAGCCAAGTCAGGGGAAATTCACCCCTCCACTTT.

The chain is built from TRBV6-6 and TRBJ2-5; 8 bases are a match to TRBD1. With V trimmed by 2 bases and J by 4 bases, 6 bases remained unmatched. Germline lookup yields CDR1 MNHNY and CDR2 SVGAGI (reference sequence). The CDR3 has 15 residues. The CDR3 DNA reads TGTGCCAGCAGTTACCAACAACAGGGGGGAGAGACCCAGTACTTC. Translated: CASSYQQQGGETQYF.

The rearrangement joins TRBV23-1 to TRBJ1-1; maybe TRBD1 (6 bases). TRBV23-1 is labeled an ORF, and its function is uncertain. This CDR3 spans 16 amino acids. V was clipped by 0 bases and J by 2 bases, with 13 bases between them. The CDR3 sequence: CASSQSGGGPNTEAFF. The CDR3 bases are TGCGCCAGCAGTCAATCGGGGGGGGGCCCCAACACTGAAGCTTTCTTT.